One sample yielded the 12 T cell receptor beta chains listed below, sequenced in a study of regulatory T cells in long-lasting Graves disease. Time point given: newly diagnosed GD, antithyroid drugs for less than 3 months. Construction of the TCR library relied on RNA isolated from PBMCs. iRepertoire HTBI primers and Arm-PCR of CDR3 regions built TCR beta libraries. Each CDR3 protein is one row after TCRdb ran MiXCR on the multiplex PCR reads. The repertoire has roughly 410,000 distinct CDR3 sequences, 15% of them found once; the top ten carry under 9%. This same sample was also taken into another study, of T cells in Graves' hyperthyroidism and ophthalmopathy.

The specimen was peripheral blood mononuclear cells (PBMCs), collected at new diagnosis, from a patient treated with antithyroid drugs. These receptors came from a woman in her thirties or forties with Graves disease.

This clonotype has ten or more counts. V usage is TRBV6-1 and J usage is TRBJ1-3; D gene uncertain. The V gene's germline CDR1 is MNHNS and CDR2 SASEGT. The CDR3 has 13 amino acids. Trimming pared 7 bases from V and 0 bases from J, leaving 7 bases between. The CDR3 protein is CASTPSSGNTIYF. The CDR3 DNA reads TGTGCCAGCACCCCCAGCTCTGGAAACACCATATATTTT.

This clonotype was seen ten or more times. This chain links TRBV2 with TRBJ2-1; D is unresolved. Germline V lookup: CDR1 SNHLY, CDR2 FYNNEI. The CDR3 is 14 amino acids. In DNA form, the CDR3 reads TGTGCGACAAGACGGGCCCTAGGCGACGATGAGCAGTTCTTC. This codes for CATRRALGDDEQFF.

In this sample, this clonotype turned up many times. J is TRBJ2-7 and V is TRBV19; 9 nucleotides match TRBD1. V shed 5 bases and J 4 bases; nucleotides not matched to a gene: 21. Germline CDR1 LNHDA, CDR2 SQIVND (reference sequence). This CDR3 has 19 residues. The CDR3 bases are TGTGCCAGTAGTTCCGGTCCCGGGACAGGGCCCACGGGACGATACGAGCAGTACTTC. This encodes CASSSGPGTGPTGRYEQYF.

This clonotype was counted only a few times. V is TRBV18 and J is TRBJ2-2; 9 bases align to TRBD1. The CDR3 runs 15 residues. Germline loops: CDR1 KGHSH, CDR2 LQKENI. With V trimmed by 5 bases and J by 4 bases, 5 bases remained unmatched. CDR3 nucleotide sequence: TGTGCCAGCTCAACCGGGACAGGGACCACCGGGGAGCTGTTTTTT. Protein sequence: CASSTGTGTTGELFF.

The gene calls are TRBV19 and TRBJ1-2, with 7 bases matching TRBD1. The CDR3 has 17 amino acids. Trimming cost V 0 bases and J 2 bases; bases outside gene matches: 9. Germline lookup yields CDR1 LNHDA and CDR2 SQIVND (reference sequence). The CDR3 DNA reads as TGTGCCAGTAGTATAGATCGTGGTGGCAGGGGGAACTATGGCTACACCTTC. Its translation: CASSIDRGGRGNYGYTF.

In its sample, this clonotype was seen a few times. CDR3 bases: TGTGCCAGCAGCCGAGGACCGGGACAGTGGGATACGCAGTATTTT. Translated: CASSRGPGQWDTQYF. V and J are TRBV7-8 and TRBJ2-3; TRBD1 matches at 7 bases. This CDR3 is 15 amino acids long. Germline V gives CDR1 SGHVS, CDR2 FQNEAQ. Trimming cost V 5 bases and J 6 bases; bases outside gene matches: 11.

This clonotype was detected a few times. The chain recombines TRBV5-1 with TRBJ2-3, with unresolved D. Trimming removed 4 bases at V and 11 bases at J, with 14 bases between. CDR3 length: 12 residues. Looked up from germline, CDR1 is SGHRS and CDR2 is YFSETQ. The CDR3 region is CASSPDRIGQYF. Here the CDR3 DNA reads TGCGCCAGCAGCCCGGACCGTATAGGGCAGTATTTT.

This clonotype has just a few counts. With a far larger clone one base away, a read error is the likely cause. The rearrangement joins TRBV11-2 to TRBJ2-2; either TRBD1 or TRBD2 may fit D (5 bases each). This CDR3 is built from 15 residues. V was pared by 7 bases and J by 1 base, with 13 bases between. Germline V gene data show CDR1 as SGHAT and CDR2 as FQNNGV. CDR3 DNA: TGTGCCAGCAATGGGGACGGATTGAACACCGGGGAGCTGTTTTTT. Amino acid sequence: CASNGDGLNTGELFF. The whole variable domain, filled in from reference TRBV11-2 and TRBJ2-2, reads EAGVAQSPRYKIIEKRQSVAFWCNPISGHATLYWYQQILGQGPKLLIQFQNNGVVDDSQLPKDRFSAERLKGVDSTLKIQPAKLEDSAVYLCASNGDGLNTGELFFGEGSRLTVL.

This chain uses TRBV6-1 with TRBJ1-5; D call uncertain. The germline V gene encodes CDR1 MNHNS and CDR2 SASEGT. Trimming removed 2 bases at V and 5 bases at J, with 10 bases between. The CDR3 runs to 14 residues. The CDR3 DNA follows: TGTGCCAGCAGTGAAAGGAAATGGTATCAGCCCCAGCATTTT. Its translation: CASSERKWYQPQHF.

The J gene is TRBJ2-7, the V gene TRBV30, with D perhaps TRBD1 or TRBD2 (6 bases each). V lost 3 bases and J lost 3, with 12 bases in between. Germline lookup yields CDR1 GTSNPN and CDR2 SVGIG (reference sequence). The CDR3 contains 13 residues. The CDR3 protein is CAWRWGAGYEQYF. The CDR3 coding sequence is TGTGCCTGGAGATGGGGGGCTGGCTACGAGCAGTACTTC.

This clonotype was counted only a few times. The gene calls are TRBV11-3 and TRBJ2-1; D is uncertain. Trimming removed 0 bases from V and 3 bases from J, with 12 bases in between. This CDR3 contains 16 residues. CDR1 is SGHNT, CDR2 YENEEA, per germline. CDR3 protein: CASSLDRAGNYNEQFF. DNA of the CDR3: TGTGCCAGCAGCTTAGATAGGGCTGGTAACTACAATGAGCAGTTCTTC.

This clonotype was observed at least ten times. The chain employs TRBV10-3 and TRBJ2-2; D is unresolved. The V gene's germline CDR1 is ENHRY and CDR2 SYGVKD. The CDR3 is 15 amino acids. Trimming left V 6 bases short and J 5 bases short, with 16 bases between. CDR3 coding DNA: TGTGCCATCAGCCCTCTCTTAGCTGGGACCGGGGAGCTGTTTTTT. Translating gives CAISPLLAGTGELFF.